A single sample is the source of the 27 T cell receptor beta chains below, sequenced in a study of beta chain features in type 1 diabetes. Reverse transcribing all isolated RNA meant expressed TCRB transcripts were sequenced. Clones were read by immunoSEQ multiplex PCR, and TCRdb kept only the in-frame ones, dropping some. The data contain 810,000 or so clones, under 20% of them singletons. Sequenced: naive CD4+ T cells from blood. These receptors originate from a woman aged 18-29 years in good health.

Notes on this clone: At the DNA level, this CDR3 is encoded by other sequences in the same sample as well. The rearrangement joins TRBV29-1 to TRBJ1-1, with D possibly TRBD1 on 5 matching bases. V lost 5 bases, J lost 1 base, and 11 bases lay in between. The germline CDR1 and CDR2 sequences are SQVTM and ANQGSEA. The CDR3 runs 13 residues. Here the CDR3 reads CSVRRQGNTEAFF. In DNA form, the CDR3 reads TGCAGCGTTCGCCGTCAGGGGAACACTGAAGCTTTCTTT.

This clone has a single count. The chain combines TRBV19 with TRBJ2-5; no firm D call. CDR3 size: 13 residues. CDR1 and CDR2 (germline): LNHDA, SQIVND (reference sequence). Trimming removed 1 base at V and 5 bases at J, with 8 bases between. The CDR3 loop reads CASSIGLRETQYF. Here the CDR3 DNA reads TGTGCCAGTAGTATAGGGCTAAGGGAGACCCAGTACTTC.

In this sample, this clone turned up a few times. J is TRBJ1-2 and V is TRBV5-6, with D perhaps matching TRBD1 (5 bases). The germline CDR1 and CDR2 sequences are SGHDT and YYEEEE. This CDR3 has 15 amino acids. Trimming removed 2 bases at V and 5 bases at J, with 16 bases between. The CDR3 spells CASSLGEQFGYGYTF. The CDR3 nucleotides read TGTGCCAGCAGCTTAGGGGAACAGTTCGGTTATGGCTACACCTTC.

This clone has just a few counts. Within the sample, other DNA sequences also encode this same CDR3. The CDR3 coding sequence is TGTGCCAGCAGTTTATCGATGAACACTGAAGCTTTCTTT. Its protein product is CASSLSMNTEAFF. The gene calls are TRBV27 and TRBJ1-1; D uncertain. Trimming stripped 0 bases from V and 0 bases from J, with 2 bases between. Germline V gene lookup returns CDR1 MNHEY and CDR2 SMNVEV (reference sequence). CDR3 length: 13 amino acids.

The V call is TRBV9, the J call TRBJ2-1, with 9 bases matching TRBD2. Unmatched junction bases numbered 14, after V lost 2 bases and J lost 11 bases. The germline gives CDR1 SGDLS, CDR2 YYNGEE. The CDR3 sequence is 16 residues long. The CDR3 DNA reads TGTGCCAGCAGCGTTAACAGCGGGAGGATCACAACCCAGCAGTTCTTC. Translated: CASSVNSGRITTQQFF.

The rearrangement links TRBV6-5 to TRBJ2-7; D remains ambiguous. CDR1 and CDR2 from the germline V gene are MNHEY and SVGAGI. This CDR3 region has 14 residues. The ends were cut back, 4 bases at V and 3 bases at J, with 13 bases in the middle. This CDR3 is CASSFNAEFYEQYF. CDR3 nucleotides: TGTGCCAGCAGTTTTAACGCGGAGTTCTACGAGCAGTACTTC.

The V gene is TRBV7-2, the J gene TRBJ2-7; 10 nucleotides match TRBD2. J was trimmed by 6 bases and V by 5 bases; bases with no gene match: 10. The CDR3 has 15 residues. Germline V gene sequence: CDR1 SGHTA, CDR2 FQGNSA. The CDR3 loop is CASSRNSGRAFEQYF. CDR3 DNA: TGTGCCAGCAGCCGTAACAGCGGGAGGGCCTTCGAGCAGTACTTC.

The CDR3 DNA reads as TGTGCCAGCAGCCCGCGGACAGGGAAAAACACCGGGGAGCTGTTTTTT. Amino acids: CASSPRTGKNTGELFF. The chain carries TRBV7-3 and TRBJ2-2; 8 positions agree with TRBD1. This CDR3 spans 16 amino acids. The V gene end was trimmed by 5 bases and the J gene end by 2 bases; junction bases not matched to a gene: 7. The V gene's germline CDR1 is SGHTA and CDR2 FQGTGA.

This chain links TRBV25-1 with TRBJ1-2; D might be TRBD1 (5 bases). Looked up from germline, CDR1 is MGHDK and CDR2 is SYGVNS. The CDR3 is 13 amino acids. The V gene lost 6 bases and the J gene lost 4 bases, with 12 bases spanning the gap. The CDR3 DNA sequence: TGTGCCAGCAGGGGGGAAGCCCGCTATGGCTACACCTTC. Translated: CASRGEARYGYTF.

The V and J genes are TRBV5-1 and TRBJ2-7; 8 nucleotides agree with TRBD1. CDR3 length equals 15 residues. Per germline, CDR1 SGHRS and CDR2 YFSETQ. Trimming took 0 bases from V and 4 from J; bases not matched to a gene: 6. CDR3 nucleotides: TGCGCCAGCAGCTTGGCAGGACAGGGACAATACGAGCAGTACTTC. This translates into CASSLAGQGQYEQYF.

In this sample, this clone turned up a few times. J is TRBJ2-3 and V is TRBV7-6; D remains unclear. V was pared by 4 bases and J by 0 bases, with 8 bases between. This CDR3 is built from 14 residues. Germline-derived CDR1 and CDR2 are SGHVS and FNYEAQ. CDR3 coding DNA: TGTGCCAGCAGCTCCTTTGGGAGCACAGATACGCAGTATTTT. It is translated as CASSSFGSTDTQYF.

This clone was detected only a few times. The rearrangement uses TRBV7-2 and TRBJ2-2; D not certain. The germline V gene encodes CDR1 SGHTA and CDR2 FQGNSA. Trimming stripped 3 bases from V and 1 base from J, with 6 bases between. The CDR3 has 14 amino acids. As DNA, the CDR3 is TGTGCCAGCAGCTTTCTGCAGAACACCGGGGAGCTGTTTTTT. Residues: CASSFLQNTGELFF.

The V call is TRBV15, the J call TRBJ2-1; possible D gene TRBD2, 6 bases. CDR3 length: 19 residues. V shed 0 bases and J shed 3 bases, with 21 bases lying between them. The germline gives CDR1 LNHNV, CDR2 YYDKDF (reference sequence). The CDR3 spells CATSRDWMRGRTDYNEQFF. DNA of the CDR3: TGTGCCACCAGCAGAGACTGGATGCGGGGCCGAACCGACTACAATGAGCAGTTCTTC.

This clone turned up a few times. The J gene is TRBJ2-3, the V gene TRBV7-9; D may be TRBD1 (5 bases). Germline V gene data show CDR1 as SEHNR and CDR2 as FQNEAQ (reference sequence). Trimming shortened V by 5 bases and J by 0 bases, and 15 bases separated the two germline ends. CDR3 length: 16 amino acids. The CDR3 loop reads CASSRVRQSSTDTQYF. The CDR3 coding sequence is TGTGCCAGCAGCCGGGTAAGACAGAGCAGCACAGATACGCAGTATTTT.

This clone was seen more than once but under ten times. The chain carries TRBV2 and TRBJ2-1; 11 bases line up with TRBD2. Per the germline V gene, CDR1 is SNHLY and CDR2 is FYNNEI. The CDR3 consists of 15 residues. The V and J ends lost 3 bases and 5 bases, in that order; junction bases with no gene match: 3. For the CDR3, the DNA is TGTGCCAGCAGTGACGGGACTAGCGGTAACAATGAGCAGTTCTTC. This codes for CASSDGTSGNNEQFF.

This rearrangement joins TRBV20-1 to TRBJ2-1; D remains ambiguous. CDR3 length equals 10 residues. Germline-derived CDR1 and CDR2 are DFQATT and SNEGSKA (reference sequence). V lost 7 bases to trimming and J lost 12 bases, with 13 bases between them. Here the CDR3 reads CSGLLMVQFF. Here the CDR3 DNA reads TGCAGTGGTCTCCTCATGGTGCAGTTCTTC.

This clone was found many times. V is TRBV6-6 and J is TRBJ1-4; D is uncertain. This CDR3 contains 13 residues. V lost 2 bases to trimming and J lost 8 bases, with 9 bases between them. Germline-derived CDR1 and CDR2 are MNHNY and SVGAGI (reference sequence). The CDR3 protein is CASSYRETEKLFF. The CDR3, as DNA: TGTGCCAGCAGTTACCGGGAGACGGAAAAACTGTTTTTT.

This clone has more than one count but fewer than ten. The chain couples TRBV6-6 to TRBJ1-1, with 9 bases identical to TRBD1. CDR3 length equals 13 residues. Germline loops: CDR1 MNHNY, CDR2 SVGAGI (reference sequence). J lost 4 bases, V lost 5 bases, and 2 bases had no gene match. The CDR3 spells CASSLTGGTEAFF. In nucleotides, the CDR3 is TGTGCCAGCAGTCTGACAGGGGGCACTGAAGCTTTCTTT.

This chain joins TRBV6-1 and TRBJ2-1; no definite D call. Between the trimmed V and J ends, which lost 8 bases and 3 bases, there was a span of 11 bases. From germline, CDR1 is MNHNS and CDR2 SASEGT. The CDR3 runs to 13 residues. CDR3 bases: TGTGCCAGCCACTCCTTTTACTACAATGAGCAGTTCTTC. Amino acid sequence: CASHSFYYNEQFF.

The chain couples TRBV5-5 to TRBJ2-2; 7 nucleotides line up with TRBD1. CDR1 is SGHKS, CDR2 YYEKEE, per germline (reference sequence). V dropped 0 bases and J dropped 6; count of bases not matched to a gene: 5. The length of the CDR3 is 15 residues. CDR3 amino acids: CASSLETGRPGELFF. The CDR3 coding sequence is TGTGCCAGCAGCTTGGAGACAGGGAGACCCGGGGAGCTGTTTTTT.

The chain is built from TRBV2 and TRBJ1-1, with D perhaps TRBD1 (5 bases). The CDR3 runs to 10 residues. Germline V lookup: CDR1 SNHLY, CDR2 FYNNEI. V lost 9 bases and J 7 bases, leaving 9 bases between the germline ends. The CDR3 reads CARGRGEAFF. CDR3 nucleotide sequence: TGTGCCAGGGGTAGGGGTGAAGCTTTCTTT.

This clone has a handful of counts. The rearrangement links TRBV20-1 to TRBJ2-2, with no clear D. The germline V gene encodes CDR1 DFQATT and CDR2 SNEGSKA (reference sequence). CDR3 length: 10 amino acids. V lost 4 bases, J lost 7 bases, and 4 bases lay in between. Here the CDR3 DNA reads TGCAGTGCTATGGACGGGGAGCTGTTTTTT. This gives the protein CSAMDGELFF.

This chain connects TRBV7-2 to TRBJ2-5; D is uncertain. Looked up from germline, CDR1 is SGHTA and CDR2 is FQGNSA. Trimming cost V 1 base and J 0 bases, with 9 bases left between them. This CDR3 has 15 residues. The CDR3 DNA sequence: TGTGCCAGCAGCTTAGTTTGGACGAACCAAGAGACCCAGTACTTC. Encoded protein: CASSLVWTNQETQYF. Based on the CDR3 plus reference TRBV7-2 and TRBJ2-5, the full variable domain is GAGVSQSPSNKVTEKGKDVELRCDPISGHTALYWYRQSLGQGLEFLIYFQGNSAPDKSGLPSDRFSAERTGGSVSTLTIQRTQQEDSAVYLCASSLVWTNQETQYFGPGTRLLVL.

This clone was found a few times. CDR3 sequence: CASSASVDRALDEQYF. CDR3 in DNA: TGTGCCAGCAGCGCGAGTGTCGACAGGGCGTTGGACGAGCAGTACTTC. V gene TRBV5-4 combines with J gene TRBJ2-7; 7 positions match TRBD1. The V and J ends lost 4 bases and 5 bases, in that order; junction bases with no gene match: 15. The CDR3 has 16 residues. Germline V gene data show CDR1 as SGHNT and CDR2 as YYREEE (reference sequence).

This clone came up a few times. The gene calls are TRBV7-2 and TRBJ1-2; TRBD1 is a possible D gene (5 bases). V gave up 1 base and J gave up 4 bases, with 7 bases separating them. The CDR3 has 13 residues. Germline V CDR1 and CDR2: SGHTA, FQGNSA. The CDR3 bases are TGTGCCAGCAGCTTAGAGGGGTTCTATGGCTACACCTTC. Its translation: CASSLEGFYGYTF.

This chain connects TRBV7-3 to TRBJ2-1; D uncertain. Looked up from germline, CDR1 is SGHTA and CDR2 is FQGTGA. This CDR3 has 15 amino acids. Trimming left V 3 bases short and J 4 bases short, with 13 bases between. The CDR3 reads CASSFGPPEYNEQFF. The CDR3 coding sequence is TGTGCCAGCAGCTTCGGGCCGCCCGAGTACAATGAGCAGTTCTTC.

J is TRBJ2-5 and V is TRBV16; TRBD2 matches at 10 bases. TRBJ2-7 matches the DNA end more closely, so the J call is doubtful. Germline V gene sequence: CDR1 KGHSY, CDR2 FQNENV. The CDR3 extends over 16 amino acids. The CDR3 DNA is TGTGCCAGCAGCCAATTCGCAGCGGGAGGGCCCTACGAGCAGTACTTC. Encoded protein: CASSQFAAGGPYEQYF.